This section outlines one T cell receptor (beta chain) sequence together with its context. Its antigen is unknown. No base qualities exist here, and no much larger clone lies one base off it. TCRbeta CDR3 regions were amplified from genomic DNA by means of the immunoSEQ Assay, a bias-controlled multiplex PCR. The published analysis was carried out like this. Within the assay, amplification of reference gene primers was used to estimate how many nucleated cells each sample contained. To quantify the absolute abundance of each unique TCRbeta CDR3 rearrangement, sequence reads were collapsed and filtered. For each sample, productive Simpson clonality was calculated by taking the square root of Simpson's diversity index across productive rearrangements. TCRdb took over this immuneACCESS table, retaining in-frame rearrangements with V and J assigned. Such tables are incomplete; in checked studies, under half of the missing clones stem from an unresolved V gene, and the remainder is unexplained. V, J and clone size reflect that table, while D and trimming were determined from the DNA. Across this sample there are roughly 250,000 clones, with around 85% seen only once. The top ten hold 5.5% to 8% of the sample.

The entry originates in a study of blood T cell repertoires in COVID-19 (dated by TCRdb to between 2020 and 2021). The study in broad terms: Collaborator samples came from the United States, Italy and Spain and covered acute and convalescent phases of COVID-19. Sample metadata almost always included a de-identified subject ID, COVID-19 status, age in years and sex. The repertoires were released in a freely available public database meant as a resource for research on the immune response to SARS-CoV-2. Subjects who had been exposed to COVID-19, were actively infected with it, or had recovered from it provided the deeply sampled blood TCRbeta repertoires that made up the dataset. Where HLA class I and class II types were available, the types were taken from metadata supplied by the sample provider, not from assay-based typing. The prospective study material was composed of cDNA or gDNA derived from T cells, B-cell-depleted T cells, or PBMCs. Samples came from the ongoing ImmuneRACE study (first 160 participants) plus 1,254 subjects from 6 global collaborators. The paper's findings and limits, for the study overall: The amount of clinical and demographic metadata varied by source and participant and was provided uncurated.

Whole blood was collected in K2EDTA tubes by collaborating institutions according to the institutions' own protocols. For TCRbeta analysis, collaborator samples were shipped as frozen whole blood, as isolated PBMCs, or as DNA extracted from either sample type. This sequence originates from a woman aged 60-75 years with active or convalescent COVID-19. The sample comprised peripheral blood.

The DNA sequence follows: TGTGCCACCAGCGGGCTCGGGACTAGCGGAGAGACCCAGTACTTC. This translates into CATSGLGTSGETQYF. The chain is assembled from TRBV15 and TRBJ2-5, with 11 middle bases fitting TRBD2. CDR1 and CDR2 were assigned from the germline V gene (reference sequence) as LNHNV and YYDKDF. Reading from cysteine to phenylalanine, the CDR3 counts 15 amino acids. Solely the CDR3 DNA is kept, with 45 bases framed from the first base. V is cut back by 5 bases and J by 4 bases, with 6 bases in the junction unmatched.